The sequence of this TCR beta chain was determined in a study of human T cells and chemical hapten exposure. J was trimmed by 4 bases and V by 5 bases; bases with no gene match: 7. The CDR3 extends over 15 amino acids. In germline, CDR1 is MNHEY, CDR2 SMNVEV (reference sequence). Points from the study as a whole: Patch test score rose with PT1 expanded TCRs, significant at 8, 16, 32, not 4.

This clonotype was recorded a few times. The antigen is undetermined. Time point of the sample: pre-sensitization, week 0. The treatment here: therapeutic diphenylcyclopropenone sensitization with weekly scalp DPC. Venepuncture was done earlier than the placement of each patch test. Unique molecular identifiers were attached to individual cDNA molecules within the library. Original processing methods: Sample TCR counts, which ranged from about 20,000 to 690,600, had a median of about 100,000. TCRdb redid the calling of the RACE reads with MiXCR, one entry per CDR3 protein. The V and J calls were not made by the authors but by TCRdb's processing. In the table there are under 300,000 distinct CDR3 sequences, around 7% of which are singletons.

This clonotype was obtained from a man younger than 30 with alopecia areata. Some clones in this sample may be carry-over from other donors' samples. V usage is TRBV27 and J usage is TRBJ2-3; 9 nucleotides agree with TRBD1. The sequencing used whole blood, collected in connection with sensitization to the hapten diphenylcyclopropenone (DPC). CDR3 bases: TGTGCCAGCAGTATCGGGACAGGGCTGCCAGATACGCAGTATTTT. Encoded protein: CASSIGTGLPDTQYF.